This section outlines one T cell receptor beta chain sequence together with its context. Its antigen remains unidentified. While unrecorded immune exposures were likely, the donors were nominally healthy when sampled. This record comes from a study of cytomegalovirus exposure and HLA in healthy donors. Study conclusions and caveats: A later analysis appeared to link common viral pathogens to several of the most significant clusters. Productive rates of about 87% or about 30% were seen for most TCR beta V segments in an earlier analysis.

13 Jbeta primers and 60 Vbeta primers were used for the PCR. Some clones are missing from TCRdb's copy, which holds only in-frame ones; the method was immunoSEQ multiplex PCR. The table has approximately 150,000 clones, approximately 80% seen once. V lost 5 bases to trimming and J lost 0 bases; unmatched junction nucleotides: 16. This CDR3 contains 19 residues. Germline V gene lookup returns CDR1 SGHAT and CDR2 FQNNGV. Sequenced material: PBMCs. This TCR derives from a boy aged 2 to 9 in good health and CMV-seronegative. V is TRBV11-2 and J is TRBJ1-2; 9 nucleotides agree with TRBD1. The CDR3 here is CASSPKRGTGILANYGYTF. The DNA for the CDR3 is TGTGCCAGCAGCCCGAAAAGGGGGACAGGGATCCTAGCTAACTATGGCTACACCTTC.